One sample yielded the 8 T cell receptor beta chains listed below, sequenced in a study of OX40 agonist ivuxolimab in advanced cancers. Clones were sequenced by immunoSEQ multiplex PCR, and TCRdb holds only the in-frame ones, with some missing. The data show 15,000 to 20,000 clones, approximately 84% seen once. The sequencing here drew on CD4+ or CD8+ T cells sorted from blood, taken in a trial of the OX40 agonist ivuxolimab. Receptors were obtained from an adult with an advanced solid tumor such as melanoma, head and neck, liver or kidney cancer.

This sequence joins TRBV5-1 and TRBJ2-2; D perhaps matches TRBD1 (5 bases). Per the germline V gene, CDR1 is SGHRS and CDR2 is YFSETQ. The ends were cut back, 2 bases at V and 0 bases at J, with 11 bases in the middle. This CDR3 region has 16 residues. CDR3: CASSFYRFANTGELFF. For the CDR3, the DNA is TGCGCCAGCAGCTTTTACAGGTTCGCGAACACCGGGGAGCTGTTTTTT.

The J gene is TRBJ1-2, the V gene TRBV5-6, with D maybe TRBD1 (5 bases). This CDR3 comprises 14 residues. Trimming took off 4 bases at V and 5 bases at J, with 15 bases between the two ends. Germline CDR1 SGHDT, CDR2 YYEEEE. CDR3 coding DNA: TGTGCCAGCAGCATAGGGACCGAGGGGTATGGCTACACCTTC. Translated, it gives CASSIGTEGYGYTF.

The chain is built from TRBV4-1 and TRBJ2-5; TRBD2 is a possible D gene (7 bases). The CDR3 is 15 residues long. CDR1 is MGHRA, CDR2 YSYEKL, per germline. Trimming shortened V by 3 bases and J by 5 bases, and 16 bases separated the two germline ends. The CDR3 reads CASSHTWGGAETQYF. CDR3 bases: TGCGCCAGCAGCCACACTTGGGGGGGCGCGGAGACCCAGTACTTC.

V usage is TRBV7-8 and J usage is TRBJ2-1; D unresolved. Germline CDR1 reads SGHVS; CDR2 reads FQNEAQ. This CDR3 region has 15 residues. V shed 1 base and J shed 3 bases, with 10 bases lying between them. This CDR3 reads CASSLVVGGYNEQFF. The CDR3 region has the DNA TGTGCCAGCAGCTTAGTCGTGGGCGGCTACAATGAGCAGTTCTTC. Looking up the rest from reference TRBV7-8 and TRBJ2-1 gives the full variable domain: GAGVSQSPRYKVAKRGQDVALRCDPISGHVSLFWYQQALGQGPEFLTYFQNEAQLDKSGLPSDRFFAERPEGSVSTLKIQRTQQEDSAVYLCASSLVVGGYNEQFFGPGTRLTVL.

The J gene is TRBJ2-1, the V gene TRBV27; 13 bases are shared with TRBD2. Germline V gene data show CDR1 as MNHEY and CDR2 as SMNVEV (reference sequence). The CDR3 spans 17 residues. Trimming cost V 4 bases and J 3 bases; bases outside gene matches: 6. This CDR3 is CASSSGLAGVNYNEQFF. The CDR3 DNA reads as TGTGCCAGCAGTTCAGGACTAGCGGGGGTCAACTACAATGAGCAGTTCTTC.

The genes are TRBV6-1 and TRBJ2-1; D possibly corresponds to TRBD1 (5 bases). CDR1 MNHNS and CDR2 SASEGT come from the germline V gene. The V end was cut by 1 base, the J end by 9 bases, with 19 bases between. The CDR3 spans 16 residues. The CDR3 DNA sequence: TGTGCCAGCAGTGAAGTGTTGGACAACCTGGCCGGTGAGCAGTTCTTC. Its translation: CASSEVLDNLAGEQFF.

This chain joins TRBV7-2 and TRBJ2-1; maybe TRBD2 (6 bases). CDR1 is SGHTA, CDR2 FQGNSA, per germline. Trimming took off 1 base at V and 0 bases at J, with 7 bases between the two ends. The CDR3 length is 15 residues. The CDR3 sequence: CASSLDGSSYNEQFF. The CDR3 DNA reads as TGTGCCAGCAGCTTAGACGGGAGCTCCTACAATGAGCAGTTCTTC.

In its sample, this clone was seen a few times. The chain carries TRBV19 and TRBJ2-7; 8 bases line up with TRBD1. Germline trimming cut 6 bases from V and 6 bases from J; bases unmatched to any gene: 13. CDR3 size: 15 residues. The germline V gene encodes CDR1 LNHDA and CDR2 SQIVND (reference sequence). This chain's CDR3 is CASSLLGGQGGEQYF. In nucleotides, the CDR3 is TGTGCCAGTAGCCTCCTTGGTGGACAGGGAGGCGAGCAGTACTTC.